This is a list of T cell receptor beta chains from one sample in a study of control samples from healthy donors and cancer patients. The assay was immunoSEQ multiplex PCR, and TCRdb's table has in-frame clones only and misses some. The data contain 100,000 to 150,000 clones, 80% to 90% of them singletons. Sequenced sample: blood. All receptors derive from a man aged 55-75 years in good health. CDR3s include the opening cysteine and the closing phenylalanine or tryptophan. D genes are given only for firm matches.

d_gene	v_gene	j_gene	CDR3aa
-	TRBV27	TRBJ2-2	CASSLPGALSTGELFF
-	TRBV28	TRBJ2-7	CASSSSTGSVNEQYF
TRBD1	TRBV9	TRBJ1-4	CASSVATGQSEKLFF
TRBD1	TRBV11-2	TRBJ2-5	CASSLDLRQGFSETQYF
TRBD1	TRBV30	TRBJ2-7	CAWDRGYEQYF
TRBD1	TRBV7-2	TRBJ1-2	CASSLIGEQGGYTF
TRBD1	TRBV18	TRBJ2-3	CASSPVGQGYTDTQYF
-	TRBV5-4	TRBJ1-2	CASSQAGGGGYTF
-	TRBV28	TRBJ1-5	CASSFRQGNQPQHF
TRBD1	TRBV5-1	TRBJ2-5	CASSRGQGSQETQYF
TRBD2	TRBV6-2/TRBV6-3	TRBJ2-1	CASSFSGLASEQFF
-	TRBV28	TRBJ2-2	CASRHGSANTGELFF
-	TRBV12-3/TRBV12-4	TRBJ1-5	CASSQDSNQPQHF
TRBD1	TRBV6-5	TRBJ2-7	CASSSDRGRTRYF
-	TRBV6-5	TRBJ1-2	CASSYSGQTYGYTF
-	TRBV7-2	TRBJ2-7	CASSLDTGSSYEQYF
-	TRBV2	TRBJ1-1	CASKLEEMNTEAFF
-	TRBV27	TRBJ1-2	CASREGSLWYGYTF
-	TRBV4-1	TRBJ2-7	CASSQEASGFYEQYF